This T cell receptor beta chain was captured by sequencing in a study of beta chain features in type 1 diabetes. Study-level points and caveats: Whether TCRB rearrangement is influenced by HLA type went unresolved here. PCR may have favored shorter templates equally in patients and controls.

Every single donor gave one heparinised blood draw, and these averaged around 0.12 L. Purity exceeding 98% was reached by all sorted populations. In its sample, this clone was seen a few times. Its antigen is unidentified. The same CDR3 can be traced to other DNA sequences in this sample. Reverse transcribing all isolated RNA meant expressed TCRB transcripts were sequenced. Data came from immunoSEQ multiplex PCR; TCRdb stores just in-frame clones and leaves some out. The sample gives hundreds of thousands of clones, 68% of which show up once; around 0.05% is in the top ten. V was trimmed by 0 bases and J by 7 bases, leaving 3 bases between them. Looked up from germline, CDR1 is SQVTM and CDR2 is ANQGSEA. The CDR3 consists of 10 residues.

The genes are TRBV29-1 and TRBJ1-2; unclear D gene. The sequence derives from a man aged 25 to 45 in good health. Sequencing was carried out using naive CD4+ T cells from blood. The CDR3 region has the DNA TGCAGCGTTGAAGATCGTGGCTACACCTTC. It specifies CSVEDRGYTF.